A single sample gave rise to the 24 T cell receptor beta chains below, sequenced in a study of cytomegalovirus exposure and HLA in healthy donors. In the PCR, 60 Vbeta and 13 Jbeta primers were used. Assay used: immunoSEQ multiplex PCR; TCRdb lists only in-frame clones, some missing. The table lists over 150,000 clones, more than 70% of them singletons. Sequences were obtained from PBMCs. All receptors come from a young man in good health and CMV-seropositive.

The V call is TRBV7-2, the J call TRBJ2-3, with 12 bases lining up with TRBD2. The CDR3 is 16 amino acids. V shed 4 bases, J shed 6 bases, and the junction held 8 bases outside the gene matches. CDR1 and CDR2 from the germline V gene are SGHTA and FQGNSA. The CDR3 bases are TGTGCCAGCAGCTCTTTCGGACTAGCGGGGTACGATACGCAGTATTTT. Amino acid sequence: CASSSFGLAGYDTQYF.

The chain links TRBV5-1 to TRBJ2-7, with TRBD1 matching over 10 bases. The CDR3 covers 16 residues. With V trimmed by 0 bases and J by 5 bases, 8 bases remained unmatched. CDR1 is SGHRS and CDR2 is YFSETQ in the germline V gene. The CDR3 here is CASSLAGTGVFHEQYF. CDR3 bases: TGCGCCAGCAGCTTGGCCGGGACAGGGGTTTTTCACGAGCAGTACTTC. The variable domain in full, completed from reference TRBV5-1 and TRBJ2-7, reads KAGVTQTPRYLIKTRGQQVTLSCSPISGHRSVSWYQQTPGQGLQFLFEYFSETQRNKGNFPGRFSGRQFSNSRSEMNVSTLELGDSALYLCASSLAGTGVFHEQYFGPGTRLTVT.

The rearrangement links TRBV15 to TRBJ2-1, with TRBD2 matching over 14 bases. After removal of 2 bases from V and 8 bases from J, the junction contained 8 bases not matched to a gene. This CDR3 has 17 residues. Germline-derived CDR1 and CDR2 are LNHNV and YYDKDF (reference sequence). The CDR3 DNA is TGTGCCACCAGCAGACGCGGGAGGGGACTAGCGGGAGATGAGCAGTTCTTC. Protein: CATSRRGRGLAGDEQFF.

This sequence joins TRBV19 and TRBJ1-2, with D unresolved. This CDR3 region has 11 residues. Trimming shortened V by 5 bases and J by 9 bases, and 10 bases separated the two germline ends. Germline V lookup: CDR1 LNHDA, CDR2 SQIVND (reference sequence). CDR3 residues: CASSYGSRYTF. The CDR3 DNA reads TGTGCCAGTAGTTACGGTTCGCGCTACACCTTC.

CDR3 coding DNA: TGTGCCAGCAGCCAAGTGCTAGCGGGGGGGCCGGACACCGGGGAGCTGTTTTTT. Translated: CASSQVLAGGPDTGELFF. The rearrangement links TRBV5-4 to TRBJ2-2, with 12 bases matching TRBD2. The length of the CDR3 is 18 residues. V shed 4 bases, J shed 3 bases, and the junction held 10 bases outside the gene matches. The germline CDR1 and CDR2 sequences are SGHNT and YYREEE (reference sequence).

The V and J genes are TRBV18 and TRBJ2-7; maybe TRBD1 (7 bases). Germline loops: CDR1 KGHSH, CDR2 LQKENI. This CDR3 is 13 amino acids long. The germline V and J ends were trimmed by 6 bases and 7 bases, with 16 bases remaining between them. The CDR3 bases are TGTGCCAGCTCTCTCACAGGGGCGGGAGAGCAGTACTTC. This encodes CASSLTGAGEQYF. Based on the CDR3 plus reference TRBV18 and TRBJ2-7, the full variable domain is NAGVMQNPRHLVRRRGQEARLRCSPMKGHSHVYWYRQLPEEGLKFMVYLQKENIIDESGMPKERFSAEFPKEGPSILRIQQVVRGDSAAYFCASSLTGAGEQYFGPGTRLTVT.

In this sample, this clone turned up once. V and J are TRBV5-6 and TRBJ1-5; 7 bases are a match to TRBD1. Per the germline V gene, CDR1 is SGHDT and CDR2 is YYEEEE. V was clipped by 2 bases and J by 0 bases; unmatched bases: 5. This CDR3 is 16 amino acids long. The CDR3 DNA reads as TGTGCCAGCAGCTTATTTGACAGGGTTAGCAATCAGCCCCAGCATTTT. It translates to CASSLFDRVSNQPQHF.

The J gene is TRBJ2-1, the V gene TRBV29-1, with D possibly being TRBD1 (6 bases). The germline V gene has CDR1 SQVTM and CDR2 ANQGSEA. The CDR3 runs 15 residues. Trimming took 7 bases from V and 7 from J, leaving 23 bases between them. In nucleotides, the CDR3 is TGCAGCGGTAATTACTGGGGCAGGGGCCCGAATGAGCAGTTCTTC. This gives the protein CSGNYWGRGPNEQFF.

This chain joins TRBV9 and TRBJ1-3; TRBD1 matches 9 bases. The CDR3 length is 18 residues. Germline values: CDR1 SGDLS, CDR2 YYNGEE. The V segment lost 1 base and the J segment 2 bases; nucleotides outside the gene matches: 10. CDR3 amino acids: CASSVYPGQGGTGNTIYF. The CDR3 DNA reads TGTGCCAGCAGCGTATATCCGGGACAGGGAGGTACTGGAAACACCATATATTTT.

V gene TRBV7-2 combines with J gene TRBJ2-7; TRBD1 matches at 7 bases. The V gene end was trimmed by 1 base and the J gene end by 12 bases; junction bases not matched to a gene: 12. The CDR3 consists of 14 residues. CDR1 is SGHTA and CDR2 is FQGNSA in the germline V gene. This CDR3 is CASSLGAGGTNRYF. The CDR3 DNA is TGTGCCAGCAGCTTAGGGGCAGGGGGTACCAACCGGTACTTC.

Note on this clone: The junction differs from germline at one of its ends, possibly a read error. This same CDR3 is encoded by further DNA sequences in the sample. The chain recombines TRBV19 with TRBJ1-1; 7 nucleotides align to TRBD1. The CDR3 consists of 13 residues. In germline, CDR1 is LNHDA, CDR2 SQIVND (reference sequence). CDR3 sequence: CASSSQGFTEAFF. Written as DNA, the CDR3 is TGTGCCAGTAGTTCACAGGGGTTTACTGAGGCTTTCTTT.

The chain joins TRBV4-2 to TRBJ2-1; the match to TRBD2 covers 7 bases. The CDR3 runs to 17 residues. The V gene's germline CDR1 is LGHNA and CDR2 YNFKEQ. Trimming at V came to 1 base and at J to 6 bases, leaving 12 bases not matched to a gene. CDR3 amino acids: CASSQGPRGGTSNEQFF. CDR3 coding DNA: TGTGCCAGCAGCCAAGGCCCCCGGGGAGGGACCTCCAATGAGCAGTTCTTC.

This sequence joins TRBV4-2 and TRBJ2-3; 11 bases map to TRBD2. The germline gives CDR1 LGHNA, CDR2 YNFKEQ. The V segment lost 0 bases and the J segment 1 base; nucleotides outside the gene matches: 6. The CDR3 runs 18 residues. The CDR3 DNA sequence: TGTGCCAGCAGCCAAGAGCTAGCGGGGGGCCCCCGCACAGATACGCAGTATTTT. Translation gives CASSQELAGGPRTDTQYF.

The J gene is TRBJ2-5, the V gene TRBV27, with D possibly being TRBD2 (5 bases). The CDR3 length is 14 residues. Germline assignment: CDR1 MNHEY and CDR2 SMNVEV (reference sequence). The V end was cut by 8 bases, the J end by 4 bases, with 17 bases between. This CDR3 reads CASGGAVAGETQYF. DNA for the CDR3: TGTGCCAGCGGCGGAGCGGTCGCCGGAGAGACCCAGTACTTC.

The chain has TRBV7-2 and TRBJ1-2; TRBD1 might be the D (5 bases). The CDR3 runs 15 residues. Per the germline V gene, CDR1 is SGHTA and CDR2 is FQGNSA. The V end was cut by 1 base, the J end by 2 bases, with 11 bases between. CDR3 DNA: TGTGCCAGCAGCTTAGGGGCGGGACGCAACTATGGCTACACCTTC. It encodes CASSLGAGRNYGYTF.

The V gene is TRBV9, the J gene TRBJ2-5; tentative D call: TRBD2 (5 bases). The J call could be wrong; TRBJ2-7 is a better fit for the DNA end. This CDR3 is built from 14 residues. Germline CDR1 SGDLS, CDR2 YYNGEE. The CDR3 DNA sequence: TGTGCCAGCAGCGTCAAACTAGAAACCTACGAGCAGTACTTC. Translating it yields CASSVKLETYEQYF.

The CDR3 sequence is CASSSAGVDRAFKKLFF. CDR3 DNA sequence: TGTGCCAGCAGCTCCGCGGGGGTGGACAGGGCTTTTAAAAAACTGTTTTTT. This sequence joins TRBV7-2 and TRBJ1-4; 8 bases line up with TRBD1. Germline trimming cut 4 bases from V and 9 bases from J; bases unmatched to any gene: 16. Germline loops: CDR1 SGHTA, CDR2 FQGNSA. The CDR3 length is 17 residues. Complete variable domain (other parts from reference TRBV7-2 and TRBJ1-4): GAGVSQSPSNKVTEKGKDVELRCDPISGHTALYWYRQSLGQGLEFLIYFQGNSAPDKSGLPSDRFSAERTGGSVSTLTIQRTQQEDSAVYLCASSSAGVDRAFKKLFFGSGTQLSVL.

The rearrangement joins TRBV5-1 to TRBJ2-3; 7 bases align to TRBD2. Trimming at V came to 5 bases and at J to 0 bases, leaving 18 bases not matched to a gene. From germline, CDR1 is SGHRS and CDR2 YFSETQ. The CDR3 extends over 19 amino acids. The CDR3 DNA is TGCGCCAGCAGTAATGGACTAGGCGGGCTAGCCCCAAGCACAGATACGCAGTATTTT. Translating it yields CASSNGLGGLAPSTDTQYF.

The rearrangement joins TRBV5-1 to TRBJ1-2; D gene ambiguous. Germline assignment: CDR1 SGHRS and CDR2 YFSETQ. The CDR3 is 16 amino acids. The germline V and J ends were trimmed by 3 bases and 0 bases, with 15 bases remaining between them. CDR3 loop: CASSSTPQDSNYGYTF. For the CDR3, the DNA is TGCGCCAGCAGCTCAACCCCACAAGATTCTAACTATGGCTACACCTTC. The full variable domain, its missing parts supplied by reference TRBV5-1 and TRBJ1-2, is KAGVTQTPRYLIKTRGQQVTLSCSPISGHRSVSWYQQTPGQGLQFLFEYFSETQRNKGNFPGRFSGRQFSNSRSEMNVSTLELGDSALYLCASSSTPQDSNYGYTFGSGTRLTVV.

In the case of this clone: The identical CDR3 is also encoded by other nucleotide sequences in the sample. V usage is TRBV9 and J usage is TRBJ2-7, with 8 bases lining up with TRBD1. The V gene's germline CDR1 is SGDLS and CDR2 YYNGEE. The CDR3 has 16 residues. Trimming cost V 0 bases and J 2 bases; bases outside gene matches: 7. CDR3 protein: CASSVASGQGPYEQYF. The CDR3 bases are TGTGCCAGCAGCGTAGCCTCTGGACAGGGCCCCTACGAGCAGTACTTC.

Worth noting for this clone: Other DNA sequences in the same sample also yield this CDR3. V gene TRBV4-2 combines with J gene TRBJ2-7; TRBD2 is a possible D gene (5 bases). Trimming took off 1 base at V and 3 bases at J, with 10 bases between the two ends. CDR1 is LGHNA, CDR2 YNFKEQ, per germline. The CDR3 length is 14 residues. In nucleotides, the CDR3 is TGTGCCAGCAGCCAAGGGTTGGGAGACTACGAGCAGTACTTC. This gives the protein CASSQGLGDYEQYF.

The gene calls are TRBV2 and TRBJ1-2; D unresolved. Germline CDR1 and CDR2: SNHLY and FYNNEI. Trimming shortened V by 6 bases and J by 4 bases, and 9 bases separated the two germline ends. The CDR3 loop spans 12 amino acids. The CDR3 is CASRSSAYGYTF. CDR3 coding DNA: TGTGCCAGCAGGTCCAGCGCCTATGGCTACACCTTC. The full variable domain, with the rest looked up from reference TRBV2 and TRBJ1-2, is EPEVTQTPSHQVTQMGQEVILRCVPISNHLYFYWYRQILGQKVEFLVSFYNNEISEKSEIFDDQFSVERPDGSNFTLKIRSTKLEDSAMYFCASRSSAYGYTFGSGTRLTVV.

The V and J genes are TRBV28 and TRBJ1-1, with a weak D call TRBD1 (6 bases). In germline, CDR1 is MDHEN, CDR2 SYDVKM. This CDR3 spans 12 amino acids. The V and J ends lost 7 bases and 5 bases respectively, with 11 bases between them. The CDR3 DNA sequence: TGTGCCAGCAAACAGGGTTTTACTGAAGCTTTCTTT. This encodes CASKQGFTEAFF. The entire variable domain, with the rest obtained from reference TRBV28 and TRBJ1-1, is as follows: DVKVTQSSRYLVKRTGEKVFLECVQDMDHENMFWYRQDPGLGLRLIYFSYDVKMKEKGDIPEGYSVSREKKERFSLILESASTNQTSMYLCASKQGFTEAFFGQGTRLTVV.

This clone has only a few counts. The CDR3 DNA reads as TGCGCCAGCAGGGTTGGGCCGAACACTGAAGCTTTCTTT. It specifies CASRVGPNTEAFF. This chain links TRBV5-1 with TRBJ1-1; D unclear. Germline V gene data show CDR1 as SGHRS and CDR2 as YFSETQ. V was shortened by 5 bases and J by 1 base, with 9 bases between the two germline ends. This CDR3 comprises 13 residues.